Listed below are T cell receptor beta chains from one sample, sequenced in a study of shared clonotypes between healthy human individuals. Measured with immunoSEQ multiplex PCR; TCRdb has only the in-frame clones, and not every one. The sample lists approximately 1.4 million clones; around 98% were seen once. Sequences were obtained from naive CD4+ T cells sorted from blood. These receptors all stem from a man aged 25 to 40 in good health. Each CDR3 is given with its conserved first and last residue. Each record gives: V gene, J gene, D gene, clone size, CDR3 DNA, CDR3 protein. The D gene is left open where the match is weak. Clone size is shown for a subset of rows, as once, few, many or a class of expanded clone.

>TRBV30|TRBJ2-3|TRBD2|.
TGTGCCTACAGACTAGCGGCTAGCACAGATACGCAGTATTTT
CAYRLAASTDTQYF
>TRBV5-1|TRBJ2-5|TRBD2|.
TGCGCCAGCAGCTTAGAAGCGGGAGGGGTGCAGACCCAGTACTTC
CASSLEAGGVQTQYF
>TRBV27|TRBJ2-1|TRBD2|once
TGTGCCAGCAGTCACACTAGCGGGGCCTACAATGAGCAGTTCTTC
CASSHTSGAYNEQFF
>TRBV6-4|TRBJ1-2|.|once
TGTGCCAGCAGTGACTCCCCACTCGGACAAGGTGGCTACACCTTC
CASSDSPLGQGGYTF
>TRBV5-4|TRBJ1-1|.|.
TGTGCCAGCAGCTTTAATAAGGGAATTAACACTGAAGCTTTCTTT
CASSFNKGINTEAFF
>TRBV7-9|TRBJ2-3|TRBD1|.
TGTGCCAGCAGCTTAGACAGGGGGACAGATACGCAGTATTTT
CASSLDRGTDTQYF
>TRBV25-1|TRBJ2-1|TRBD2|.
TGTGCCACCACGGGACTAGGATACAATGAGCAGTTCTTC
CATTGLGYNEQFF
>TRBV18|TRBJ2-1|TRBD2|once
TGTGCCAGCTCACAAAGGAGCGGGGGCTCCTACAATGAGCAGTTCTTC
CASSQRSGGSYNEQFF
>TRBV2|TRBJ1-3|.|.
TGTGCCAGCAGCGAAGACAGGAGAGGAAACACCATATATTTT
CASSEDRRGNTIYF
>TRBV5-4|TRBJ2-3|TRBD2|.
TGTGCCAGCAGCCGGACTAGCGGTAGCACAGATACGCAGTATTTT
CASSRTSGSTDTQYF
>TRBV7-9|TRBJ2-3|TRBD1|.
TGTGCCAGCAGCTTAGGGGACAGGGATAGAGCAGATACGCAGTATTTT
CASSLGDRDRADTQYF
>TRBV5-4|TRBJ2-2|.|.
TGTGCCAGCAGCTTGGACTACCCAAAAAACACCGGGGAGCTGTTTTTT
CASSLDYPKNTGELFF
>TRBV2|TRBJ2-7|TRBD2|.
TGTGCCAGCAGTGGAAAGCGGGGCACCTACGAGCAGTACTTC
CASSGKRGTYEQYF
>TRBV15|TRBJ2-1|.|.
TGTGCCACCAGCCGCCCCAGTGTAGTTACTGAGCAGTTCTTC
CATSRPSVVTEQFF
>TRBV4-3|TRBJ2-2|.|.
TGCGCCAGCAGCCAAGGACGGCACACCGGGGAGCTGTTTTTT
CASSQGRHTGELFF
>TRBV19|TRBJ2-1|.|.
TGTGCCAGTACTAATGACGGCTACAATGAGCAGTTCTTC
CASTNDGYNEQFF
>TRBV7-2|TRBJ2-1|.|.
TGTGCCAGCAGCTTAGCGCTACTGAGGGACCATAATGAGCAGTTCTTC
CASSLALLRDHNEQFF
>TRBV5-1|TRBJ2-1|.|.
TGCGCCAGCAGCCCGACAGTGGAATTACACAATGAGCAGTTCTTC
CASSPTVELHNEQFF